This T cell receptor beta chain is from a study of CXCR3-negative and CXCR3-positive naive CD8 T cells. Study at large: Every library held about 1.5 +/- 0.3 million TRB reads, and the total came to around 140 million. Study outcomes and limitations: Surface CD5 matched across naive subsets, and TRB CDR3 properties served to infer TCR strength. Diversity ran similarly high across both naive subsets but far lower in memory CD8+ cells.

The authors made the TRB cDNA libraries by 5' RACE using UMI labels. Reanalyzing the 5' RACE reads, TCRdb keeps one entry per CDR3 protein, without DNA. The table for this sample gives fewer than 55,000 distinct CDR3 sequences. The germline V gene has CDR1 LGHNA and CDR2 YSLEER. CDR3 size: 15 residues. As regards this clonotype: As yet, its antigen is unknown.

The sample consisted of naive CXCR3- CD8+ T cells from blood. Subset here: CD45RO-CCR7+CD27+CD95- naive CD8+ T cells lacking CXCR3 (TNR3-). The TCR originated in a human donor in good health. Some clones in this sample may be carry-over from other donors' samples. The chain has TRBV4-3 and TRBJ2-1. The CDR3 sequence is CASSQEMSSYNEQFF.